This T cell receptor beta chain was sequenced during a study of metastatic and nonmetastatic thyroid tumors. Overall study: Repertoire comparison spanned blood and tumor or nodule tissue of malignant and benign thyroid patients.

TCRdb used MiXCR to call clones anew from the PCR reads. Seen here are 30,000 to 35,000 clones, about 30% observed once, and the top ten hold about 32%. No patient received treatment before thyroid surgery. This clone was counted at least ten times. The antigen is not known. Study-wide findings and caveats: As reported, TCR beta diversity in blood and tumor was significantly higher in malignant thyroid tumors than in benign nodules.

The origin of this receptor is a female donor with papillary thyroid cancer or a benign thyroid nodule (not recorded which). Some clones in this sample may be carry-over from other donors' samples. The specimen sequenced was blood.

CDR3 region: CSADGLSSTDTQYF. CDR3 coding DNA: TGCAGTGCTGACGGACTGTCTAGCACAGATACGCAGTATTTT. V usage is TRBV20-1 and J usage is TRBJ2-3, with a possible D match to TRBD2 (5 bases). V was pared by 5 bases and J by 0 bases, with 12 bases between. The CDR3 sequence is 14 residues long. Germline V CDR1 and CDR2: DFQATT, SNEGSKA (reference sequence).